These 8 T cell receptor beta chains were all obtained from the same sample, sequenced in a study of cytomegalovirus exposure and HLA in healthy donors. Primers: 60 Vbeta forward and 13 Jbeta reverse. Measured with immunoSEQ multiplex PCR; TCRdb has only the in-frame clones, and not every one. Of a few hundred thousand clones in the sample, about four fifths were seen once. Sequenced sample: PBMCs. Source of these receptors: a woman in her forties or fifties in good health and CMV-seropositive.

V and J are TRBV15 and TRBJ1-1, with 7 bases fitting TRBD1. J lost 7 bases, V lost 3 bases, and 8 bases had no gene match. The CDR3 is 14 residues long. Germline V gene data show CDR1 as LNHNV and CDR2 as YYDKDF (reference sequence). The CDR3 nucleotides read TGTGCCACCAGCAGGGACAGGAATGGAGGTGAAGCTTTCTTT. Its translation: CATSRDRNGGEAFF.

This clone was counted between two and nine times. The rearrangement joins TRBV6-4 to TRBJ2-1; no definite D call. This CDR3 spans 14 amino acids. Trimming cost V 0 bases and J 5 bases, with 8 bases left between them. CDR1 MRHNA and CDR2 SNTAGT come from the germline V gene. CDR3 in amino acids: CASSDSIENNEQFF. In DNA, the CDR3 is TGTGCCAGCAGTGACTCGATTGAGAACAATGAGCAGTTCTTC.

The chain uses TRBV2 and TRBJ2-5; TRBD2 matches at 7 bases. The V and J ends lost 8 bases and 4 bases, in that order; junction bases with no gene match: 10. Germline assignment: CDR1 SNHLY and CDR2 FYNNEI. The CDR3 has 14 residues. The CDR3 DNA is TGTGCCAGCTCTCCTCGACTAGCCTCAGAGACCCAGTACTTC. Translating gives CASSPRLASETQYF. Drawing the rest from reference TRBV2 and TRBJ2-5, the complete variable domain is EPEVTQTPSHQVTQMGQEVILRCVPISNHLYFYWYRQILGQKVEFLVSFYNNEISEKSEIFDDQFSVERPDGSNFTLKIRSTKLEDSAMYFCASSPRLASETQYFGPGTRLLVL.

The chain couples TRBV5-4 to TRBJ2-5; 14 positions agree with TRBD2. CDR1 is SGHNT and CDR2 is YYREEE in the germline V gene (reference sequence). The length of the CDR3 is 16 residues. The J segment lost 4 bases and the V segment lost 0 bases, leaving 2 bases of the junction unmatched. CDR3 in amino acids: CASSLAGTSGGETQYF. DNA of the CDR3: TGTGCCAGCAGCTTGGCCGGGACTAGCGGGGGAGAGACCCAGTACTTC. The full variable domain, rest sourced from reference TRBV5-4 and TRBJ2-5, is ETGVTQSPTHLIKTRGQQVTLRCSSQSGHNTVSWYQQALGQGPQFIFQYYREEENGRGNFPPRFSGLQFPNYSSELNVNALELDDSALYLCASSLAGTSGGETQYFGPGTRLLVL.

This clone was recorded only once. The chain is built from TRBV21-1 and TRBJ2-7; the D call in the table, TRBD1, was not verified against the DNA. TRBV21-1 is recorded as a pseudogene. The CDR3 contains 17 residues. The CDR3 nucleotides are TGTGCCAGCAGCAAACCCTTAGCGGGACAGGGGGACCACGAGCAGTACTTC. It codes for CASSKPLAGQGDHEQYF.

This chain uses TRBV5-6 with TRBJ2-7; D may be TRBD1 (5 bases). CDR1 and CDR2 (germline): SGHDT, YYEEEE. There are 14 residues in the CDR3. V was cut by 2 bases and J by 5 bases, with 14 bases left in between. The CDR3 bases are TGTGCCAGCAGCTTTTACCCCTTCAGGGACGAGCAGTACTTC. It is translated as CASSFYPFRDEQYF.

The CDR3 nucleotides read TGTGCCAGCAGCTGGACAGGGGGCAATTCACCCCTCCACTTT. Translation: CASSWTGGNSPLHF. The chain combines TRBV7-2 with TRBJ1-6; the match to TRBD1 covers 11 bases. V lost 4 bases to trimming and J lost 7 bases; unmatched junction nucleotides: 0. CDR1 is SGHTA, CDR2 FQGNSA, per germline. The CDR3 totals 14 residues.

The chain couples TRBV7-9 to TRBJ2-7; D is ambiguous. Germline V gene data show CDR1 as SEHNR and CDR2 as FQNEAQ (reference sequence). Trimming left V 4 bases short and J 3 bases short, with 10 bases between. The CDR3 runs 13 residues. DNA of the CDR3: TGTGCCAGCAGCTCAGACAAGGACTACGAGCAGTACTTC. Protein sequence: CASSSDKDYEQYF. The full variable domain, with the rest looked up from reference TRBV7-9 and TRBJ2-7, is DTGVSQNPRHKITKRGQNVTFRCDPISEHNRLYWYRQTLGQGPEFLTYFQNEAQLEKSRLLSDRFSAERPKGSFSTLEIQRTEQGDSAMYLCASSSDKDYEQYFGPGTRLTVT.